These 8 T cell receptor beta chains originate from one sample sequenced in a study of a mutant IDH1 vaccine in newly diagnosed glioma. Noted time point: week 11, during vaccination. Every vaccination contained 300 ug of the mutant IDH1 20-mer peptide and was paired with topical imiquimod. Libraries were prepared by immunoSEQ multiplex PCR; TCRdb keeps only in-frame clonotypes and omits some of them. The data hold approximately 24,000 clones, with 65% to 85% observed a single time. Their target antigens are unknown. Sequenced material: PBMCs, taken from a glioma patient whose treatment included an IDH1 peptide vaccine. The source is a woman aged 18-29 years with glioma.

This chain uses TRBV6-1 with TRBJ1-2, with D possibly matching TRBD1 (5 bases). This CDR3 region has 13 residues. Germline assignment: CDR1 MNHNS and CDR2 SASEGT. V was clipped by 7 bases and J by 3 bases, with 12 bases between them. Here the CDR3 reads CASNARADYGYTF. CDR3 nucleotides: TGTGCCAGCAACGCCAGGGCGGACTATGGCTACACCTTC.

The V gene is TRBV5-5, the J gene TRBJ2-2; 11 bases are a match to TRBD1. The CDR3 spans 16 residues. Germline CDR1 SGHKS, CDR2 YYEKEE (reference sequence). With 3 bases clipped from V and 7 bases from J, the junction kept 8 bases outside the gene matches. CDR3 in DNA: TGTGCCAGCAGCTGGACAGGGGGCGCGAAGATCGGGGAGCTGTTTTTT. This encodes CASSWTGGAKIGELFF.

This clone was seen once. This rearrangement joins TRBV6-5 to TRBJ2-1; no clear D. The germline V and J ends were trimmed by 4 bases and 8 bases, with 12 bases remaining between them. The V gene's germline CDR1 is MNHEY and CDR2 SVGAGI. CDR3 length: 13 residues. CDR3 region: CASSFDWLDEQFF. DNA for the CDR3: TGTGCCAGCAGTTTCGACTGGCTTGATGAGCAGTTCTTC.

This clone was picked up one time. CDR3 sequence (DNA): TGTGCCAGCAGTTTAGGAGGGACCATTAGATACGAGCAGTACTTC. Its translation: CASSLGGTIRYEQYF. The rearrangement joins TRBV28 to TRBJ2-7; maybe TRBD2 (6 bases). Trimming stripped 2 bases from V and 4 bases from J, with 15 bases between. This CDR3 contains 15 residues. Per the germline V gene, CDR1 is MDHEN and CDR2 is SYDVKM.

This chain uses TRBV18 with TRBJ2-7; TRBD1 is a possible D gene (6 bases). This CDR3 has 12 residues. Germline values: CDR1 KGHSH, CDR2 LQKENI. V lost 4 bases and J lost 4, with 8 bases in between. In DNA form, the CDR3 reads TGTGCCAGCTCACAACAGGGATACGAGCAGTACTTC. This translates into CASSQQGYEQYF. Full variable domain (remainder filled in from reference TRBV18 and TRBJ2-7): NAGVMQNPRHLVRRRGQEARLRCSPMKGHSHVYWYRQLPEEGLKFMVYLQKENIIDESGMPKERFSAEFPKEGPSILRIQQVVRGDSAAYFCASSQQGYEQYFGPGTRLTVT.

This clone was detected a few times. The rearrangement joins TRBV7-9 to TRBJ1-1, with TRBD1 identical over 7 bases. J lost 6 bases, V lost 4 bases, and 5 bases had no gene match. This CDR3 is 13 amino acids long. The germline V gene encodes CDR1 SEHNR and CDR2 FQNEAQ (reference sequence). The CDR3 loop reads CASSSQTGSEAFF. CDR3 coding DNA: TGTGCCAGCAGCTCCCAGACAGGGTCTGAAGCTTTCTTT.

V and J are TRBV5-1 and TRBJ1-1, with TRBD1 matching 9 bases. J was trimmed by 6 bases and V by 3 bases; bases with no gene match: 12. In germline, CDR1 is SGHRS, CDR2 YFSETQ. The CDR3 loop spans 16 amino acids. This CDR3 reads CASSSGQGGPLAEAFF. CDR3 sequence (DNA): TGCGCCAGCAGCTCGGGACAGGGCGGCCCTCTCGCTGAAGCTTTCTTT.

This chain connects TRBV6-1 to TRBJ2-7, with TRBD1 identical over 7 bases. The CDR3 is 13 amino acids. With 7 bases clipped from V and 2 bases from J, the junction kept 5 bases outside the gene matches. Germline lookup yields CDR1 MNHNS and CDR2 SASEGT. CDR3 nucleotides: TGTGCCAGCAAAAACAGGGGAACCTACGAGCAGTACTTC. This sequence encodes CASKNRGTYEQYF.